Following are 30 T cell receptor beta chains from one sample sequenced in a study of glioma-infiltrating T cells. The iRepertoire nested amplicon-rescue multiplex PCR amplified TCR alpha and beta CDR3s from RNA. TCRdb analysed the multiplex PCR reads with MiXCR anew, one entry per CDR3 protein. The sample has approximately 93,000 distinct CDR3 sequences; approximately 40% are singletons. The specimen was glioma tissue, nonneoplastic brain tissue, or PBMCs (not recorded which). The receptors stem from a human donor with low-grade glioma or glioblastoma, undergoing nonglioma brain surgery, or in good health (not recorded which).

About this clonotype: A much larger clone is a single base away; this may be a read error. As the CDR3 is not closed by the conserved phenylalanine or tryptophan, this likely results from a read error. The J gene is TRBJ2-7, the V gene TRBV12-3 or TRBV12-4, with TRBD1 as a possible D gene (6 bases). The V end lost 5 bases, the J end lost 3 bases, and 11 bases lay between the germline ends. The CDR3 totals 13 residues. The CDR3: CASSGDTFYEQYL. The CDR3 DNA reads TGTGCCAGCAGTGGGGACACCTTCTACGAGCAGTACTTG.

This chain links TRBV27 with TRBJ1-1; D remains unclear. CDR1 and CDR2 (germline): MNHEY, SMNVEV (reference sequence). The V end was cut by 8 bases, the J end by 14 bases, with 27 bases between. This CDR3 is 14 amino acids long. The CDR3 region has the DNA TGTGCCAGCCAGACGACTAGCGGGAGAAATGAGCAGTTCTTT. Amino acid sequence: CASQTTSGRNEQFF.

By frequency in the sample, this clonotype is medium-sized (0.01 to 0.1%). The V call is TRBV7-8, the J call TRBJ2-7; D is uncertain. The CDR3 spans 12 residues. V lost 1 base and J lost 6, with 7 bases in between. The germline gives CDR1 SGHVS, CDR2 FQNEAQ. The CDR3 sequence is CASSLVEFEQYF. CDR3 bases: TGTGCCAGCAGCTTAGTAGAATTCGAGCAGTACTTC.

This clonotype has just a few counts. The chain recombines TRBV9 with TRBJ2-1; D may be TRBD2 (5 bases). Trimming cost V 3 bases and J 7 bases, with 20 bases left between them. CDR3 length: 16 amino acids. Looked up from germline, CDR1 is SGDLS and CDR2 is YYNGEE. The CDR3 sequence: CASSGLTRELGNEQFF. The CDR3 DNA reads as TGTGCCAGCAGCGGTCTCACGAGGGAGCTGGGGAATGAGCAGTTCTTC.

This clonotype was seen at least ten times. The chain has TRBV20-1 and TRBJ2-3; unclear D gene. CDR3 size: 14 residues. V was trimmed by 0 bases and J by 2 bases, leaving 9 bases between them. Germline lookup yields CDR1 DFQATT and CDR2 SNEGSKA (reference sequence). DNA for the CDR3: TGCAGTGCTAGAGATCGCGTTGTCACAGATACGCAGTATTTT. Its protein is CSARDRVVTDTQYF.

The chain joins TRBV6-5 to TRBJ2-5; TRBD1 agrees at 9 bases. V gave up 2 bases and J gave up 1 base; unmatched junction bases: 2. Germline CDR1 and CDR2: MNHEY and SVGAGI. This CDR3 region has 15 residues. For the CDR3, the DNA is TGTGCCAGCAGTTACGACAGGGGGACCCAAGAGACCCAGTACTTC. This codes for CASSYDRGTQETQYF.

The rearrangement links TRBV6-2 or TRBV6-3 to TRBJ1-3; 8 bases are a match to TRBD1. CDR1 and CDR2 (germline): MNHEY, SVGEGT. This CDR3 spans 14 amino acids. After removal of 6 bases from V and 4 bases from J, the junction contained 5 bases not matched to a gene. CDR3 sequence (DNA): TGTGCCAGCAGGGCAGGACAGGGAGGAAACACCATATATTTT. Protein product: CASRAGQGGNTIYF.

At least ten counts were recorded for this clonotype. The chain is built from TRBV27 and TRBJ2-7; D gene unclear. The CDR3 has 17 amino acids. V lost 3 bases to trimming and J lost 2 bases, with 20 bases between them. Germline CDR1 reads MNHEY; CDR2 reads SMNVEV (reference sequence). The CDR3 bases are TGTGCCAGCAGTTTGGCGGAGATGGGCACAAAGACCTACGAGCAGTACTTC. Protein sequence: CASSLAEMGTKTYEQYF.

As regards this clonotype: The junction and the germline gene differ at one end; a read error may be behind it. This chain connects TRBV3-1 to TRBJ2-1; 7 nucleotides line up with TRBD1. The germline gives CDR1 LGHDT, CDR2 YNNKEL (reference sequence). This CDR3 has 17 amino acids. The CDR3 spells CASRQDPGRGSYNEQLF. The CDR3 DNA sequence: TGTGCCAGCAGACAAGATCCTGGCAGGGGGTCCTACAATGAGCAGCTCTTC.

In its sample, this clonotype was seen many times. The DNA for the CDR3 is TGTGCCAGCAGTATGGAAACTATCTCCTACGAGCAGTACTTC. It specifies CASSMETISYEQYF. This chain uses TRBV28 with TRBJ2-7; D gene ambiguous. This CDR3 contains 14 residues. Germline loops: CDR1 MDHEN, CDR2 SYDVKM. The germline V and J ends were trimmed by 5 bases and 0 bases, with 11 bases remaining between them.

Notes on this clonotype: Given the absence of the conserved phenylalanine or tryptophan at the CDR3 end, a read error is likely. V usage is TRBV6-1 and J usage is TRBJ1-5, with D hard to call. V was cut by 4 bases and J by 3 bases, with 10 bases left in between. There are 14 residues in the CDR3. Looked up from germline, CDR1 is MNHNS and CDR2 is SASEGT. The DNA of the CDR3 is TGTGCCAGCAGTGTAGAACAGAACAATCAGCCCCAGCATTCT. Residues: CASSVEQNNQPQHS.

This clonotype was seen repeatedly, ten times or more. The CDR3 sequence: CASSLSPGLAEYNEQFF. The CDR3 nucleotides are TGTGCCAGCAGCTTAAGCCCAGGGCTAGCAGAGTACAATGAGCAGTTCTTC. The genes are TRBV7-3 and TRBJ2-1, with D perhaps being TRBD1 or TRBD2 (5 bases each). V was trimmed by 1 base and J by 4 bases, leaving 17 bases between them. The CDR3 loop spans 17 amino acids. Germline V gene data show CDR1 as SGHTA and CDR2 as FQGTGA.

The sample holds many counts of this clonotype. The junction does not match germline at one end; this may be a read error. The CDR3 DNA reads as TGTGCCAGCAGCTTAGCGGGGGCAGGGAAAGGAGACTTC. It codes for CASSLAGAGKGDF. This chain connects TRBV7-2 to TRBJ2-4; possibly TRBD1 for D (6 bases). The CDR3 is made up of 13 amino acids. The germline V gene encodes CDR1 SGHTA and CDR2 FQGNSA. Supplemented by reference TRBV7-2 and TRBJ2-4, the full variable domain reads GAGVSQSPSNKVTEKGKDVELRCDPISGHTALYWYRQSLGQGLEFLIYFQGNSAPDKSGLPSDRFSAERTGGSVSTLTIQRTQQEDSAVYLCASSLAGAGKGDFGAGTRLSVL.

As regards this clonotype: The germline gene is not matched at one end of the junction; a read error may be the cause. The chain couples TRBV7-9 to TRBJ2-5, with 7 bases aligning to TRBD2. The germline V gene encodes CDR1 SEHNR and CDR2 FQNEAQ (reference sequence). This CDR3 spans 16 amino acids. CDR3 sequence (DNA): TGTGCCAGCAGCTTTTCTCTTAGCGGGCCTCGAGAGATCCAGTACTTC. This gives the protein CASSFSLSGPREIQYF.

This clonotype was picked up one time. CDR3 loop: CASSPLSGDGGDEAFF. The CDR3 nucleotides are TGTGCCAGCTCACCACTTTCGGGCGACGGCGGAGATGAAGCTTTCTTT. The chain is built from TRBV18 and TRBJ1-1; D is ambiguous. The CDR3 extends over 16 amino acids. V was pared by 1 base and J by 7 bases, with 19 bases between. Germline lookup yields CDR1 KGHSH and CDR2 LQKENI.

As to this clonotype: This may come from a read error, since a much larger clone is one base off. The chain has TRBV12-3 or TRBV12-4 and TRBJ2-1, with D perhaps TRBD1 (6 bases). There are 17 residues in the CDR3. The V and J ends lost 1 base and 4 bases respectively, with 17 bases between them. CDR3 protein: CASSLGGLAVGYNEQFF. CDR3 in DNA: TGTGCCAGCAGTTTAGGGGGGCTGGCTGTGGGATACAATGAGCAGTTCTTC.

This clonotype has at least ten counts. This chain links TRBV5-4 with TRBJ1-2; D remains ambiguous. The CDR3 is 17 amino acids. The germline gives CDR1 SGHNT, CDR2 YYREEE (reference sequence). With 4 bases removed from V and 2 bases from J, the gap between germline ends came to 21 bases. CDR3 sequence: CASSPPPRWGGNYGYTF. DNA of the CDR3: TGTGCCAGCAGCCCCCCACCTAGGTGGGGTGGCAACTATGGCTACACCTTC.

This clonotype was counted ten times or more. The chain carries TRBV7-2 and TRBJ2-7; either TRBD1 or TRBD2 may supply D (6 bases each). The germline CDR1 and CDR2 sequences are SGHTA and FQGNSA. The CDR3 length is 12 residues. Trimming stripped 1 base from V and 9 bases from J, with 10 bases between. The CDR3 loop reads CASSLDGGLQYF. The DNA of the CDR3 is TGTGCCAGCAGCTTAGACGGGGGCTTGCAGTACTTC. Variable domain in full (rest from reference TRBV7-2 and TRBJ2-7): GAGVSQSPSNKVTEKGKDVELRCDPISGHTALYWYRQSLGQGLEFLIYFQGNSAPDKSGLPSDRFSAERTGGSVSTLTIQRTQQEDSAVYLCASSLDGGLQYFGPGTRLTVT.

This clonotype was counted ten times or more. The CDR3 nucleotides read TGTGCCAGCTCACCGCCGGGACTAGCGGGAGGAAACAATGAGCAGTTCTTC. Translation: CASSPPGLAGGNNEQFF. The chain couples TRBV18 to TRBJ2-1, with 15 nucleotides matching TRBD2. J was trimmed by 5 bases and V by 3 bases; bases with no gene match: 5. Germline CDR1 is KGHSH and CDR2 is LQKENI. The CDR3 runs to 17 residues.

This clonotype was seen repeatedly, ten times or more. The V call is TRBV13, the J call TRBJ1-3, with D possibly TRBD1 on 5 matching bases. Looked up from germline, CDR1 is PRHDT and CDR2 is FYEKMQ (reference sequence). Trimming cost V 6 bases and J 0 bases, with 12 bases left between them. The CDR3 has 15 residues. Written as DNA, the CDR3 is TGTGCCAGCAGATCGACAGTCCTCTCTGGAAACACCATATATTTT. Translation: CASRSTVLSGNTIYF.

This clonotype showed up just once. V and J are TRBV7-8 and TRBJ2-2; perhaps TRBD2 as D (6 bases). The CDR3 covers 16 residues. V lost 8 bases, J lost 5 bases, and 21 bases lay in between. Germline V gene sequence: CDR1 SGHVS, CDR2 FQNEAQ. CDR3 protein: CASGPSAGKGTGELFF. In nucleotides, the CDR3 is TGTGCCAGCGGCCCCTCGGCGGGAAAGGGGACCGGGGAGCTGTTTTTT.

At least ten counts were recorded for this clonotype. This chain connects TRBV7-8 to TRBJ2-7, with 10 bases that match TRBD1. From germline, CDR1 is SGHVS and CDR2 FQNEAQ. The length of the CDR3 is 14 residues. The V gene end was trimmed by 1 base and the J gene end by 5 bases; junction bases not matched to a gene: 2. Here the CDR3 DNA reads TGTGCCAGCAGCTTAGGGGACAGGGGCCACGAGCAGTACTTC. Translation gives CASSLGDRGHEQYF.

This clonotype was counted ten times or more. The V call is TRBV5-1, the J call TRBJ2-7; the D gene is possibly TRBD2 (5 bases). V was trimmed by 2 bases and J by 7 bases, leaving 13 bases between them. Germline loops: CDR1 SGHRS, CDR2 YFSETQ. The CDR3 consists of 13 residues. The CDR3 DNA is TGCGCCAGCAGCTTAACCCTCTCGGGGGAGCAGTACTTC. Protein: CASSLTLSGEQYF.

This clonotype was detected a few times. A much larger clone lies one base from this, so it may be a read error. V usage is TRBV12-3 or TRBV12-4 and J usage is TRBJ1-1; TRBD1 aligns across 8 bases. The CDR3 covers 14 residues. CDR3 nucleotide sequence: TGTGCCAGCAGTTTTTCAGGGGGCAGGGATGGAGCTTCCTTT. Encoded protein: CASSFSGGRDGASF.

As concerns this clonotype: A junction end diverges from the germline sequence, so it may reflect a read error. The J gene is TRBJ1-2, the V gene TRBV25-1; perhaps TRBD1 as D (5 bases). Per the germline V gene, CDR1 is MGHDK and CDR2 is SYGVNS. This CDR3 has 13 amino acids. The CDR3 spells CASRGTGVEGYTF. DNA for the CDR3: TGCGCCAGCAGAGGAACGGGGGTCGAAGGCTACACCTTC.

In the case of this clonotype: One end of the junction does not line up with germline, which may come from a read error. The rearrangement joins TRBV20-1 to TRBJ2-1; TRBD1 is a possible D gene (5 bases). This CDR3 is built from 15 residues. Germline loops: CDR1 DFQATT, CDR2 SNEGSKA (reference sequence). This CDR3 reads CSAGKYDSPYDEQFF. The CDR3 nucleotides read TGCAGTGCTGGAAAATACGACAGCCCCTACGATGAGCAGTTCTTC.

This clonotype was detected many times. The chain employs TRBV7-9 and TRBJ2-5, with a possible D match to TRBD2 (6 bases). Germline V CDR1 and CDR2: SEHNR, FQNEAQ (reference sequence). V gave up 5 bases and J gave up 5 bases, with 9 bases separating them. CDR3 length: 12 amino acids. The CDR3 protein is CASSGRGETQYF. CDR3 sequence (DNA): TGTGCCAGCAGCGGGCGGGGCGAGACCCAGTACTTC.

There are many counts of this clonotype. The rearrangement links TRBV6-1 to TRBJ2-6, with no clear D. CDR1 is MNHNS, CDR2 SASEGT, per germline. The CDR3 has 16 residues. V dropped 5 bases and J dropped 1 base, with 12 bases sitting between them. The CDR3 nucleotides are TGTGCCAGCAGTAGGACGGTTCCTTCTGGGGCCAACGTCCTGACTTTC. Its translation is CASSRTVPSGANVLTF.

There are many counts of this clonotype. The chain is built from TRBV7-9 and TRBJ1-3; maybe TRBD1 (5 bases). Trimming took off 5 bases at V and 2 bases at J, with 10 bases between the two ends. Looked up from germline, CDR1 is SEHNR and CDR2 is FQNEAQ (reference sequence). This CDR3 is built from 14 residues. The CDR3 coding sequence is TGTGCCAGCAGCCGAGCAGGGACTGGAAACACCATATATTTT. The encoded protein is CASSRAGTGNTIYF.

This clonotype was picked up many times. The chain is built from TRBV7-6 and TRBJ2-5; 8 positions match TRBD2. The germline CDR1 and CDR2 sequences are SGHVS and FNYEAQ. After removal of 2 bases from V and 5 bases from J, the junction contained 7 bases not matched to a gene. This CDR3 region has 15 residues. DNA of the CDR3: TGTGCCAGCAGCTTAATTAGCGGGGCACAGGAGACCCAGTACTTC. The encoded protein is CASSLISGAQETQYF.